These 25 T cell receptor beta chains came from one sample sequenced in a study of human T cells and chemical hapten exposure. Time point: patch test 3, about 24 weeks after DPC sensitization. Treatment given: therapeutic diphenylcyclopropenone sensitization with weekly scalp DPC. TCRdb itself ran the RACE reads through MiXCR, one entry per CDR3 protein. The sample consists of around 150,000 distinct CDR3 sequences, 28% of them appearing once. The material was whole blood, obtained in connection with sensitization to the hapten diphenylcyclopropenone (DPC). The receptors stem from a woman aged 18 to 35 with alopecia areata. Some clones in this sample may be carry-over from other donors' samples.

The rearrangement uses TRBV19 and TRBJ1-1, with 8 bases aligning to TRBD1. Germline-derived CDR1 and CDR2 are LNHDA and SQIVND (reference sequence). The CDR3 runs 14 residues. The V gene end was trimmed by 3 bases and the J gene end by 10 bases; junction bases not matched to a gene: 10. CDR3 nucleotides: TGTGCCAGTAGTATCGGTATCGCAGGGGGCTTAGCTTTCTTT. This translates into CASSIGIAGGLAFF.

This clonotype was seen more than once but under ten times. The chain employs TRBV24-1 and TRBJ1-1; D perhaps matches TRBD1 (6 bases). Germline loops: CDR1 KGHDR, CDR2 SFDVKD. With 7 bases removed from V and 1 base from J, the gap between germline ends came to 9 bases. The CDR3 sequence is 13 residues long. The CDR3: CATRVGGNTEAFF. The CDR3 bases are TGTGCCACCAGGGTAGGGGGGAACACTGAAGCTTTCTTT.

The DNA for the CDR3 is TGTGCCAGCAGCCTCAGAAGTGGCTACACCTTC. Protein: CASSLRSGYTF. The V gene is TRBV7-9, the J gene TRBJ1-2; D is unresolved. The germline V and J ends were trimmed by 5 bases and 7 bases, with 8 bases remaining between them. The CDR3 is 11 amino acids. Germline V gives CDR1 SEHNR, CDR2 FQNEAQ (reference sequence).

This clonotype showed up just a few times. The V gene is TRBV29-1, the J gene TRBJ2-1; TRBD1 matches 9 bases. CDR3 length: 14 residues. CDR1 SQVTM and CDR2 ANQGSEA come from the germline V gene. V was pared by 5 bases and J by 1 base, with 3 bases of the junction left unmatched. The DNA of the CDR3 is TGCAGCGTTTGGGGACAGGGTTCCTACAATGAGCAGTTCTTC. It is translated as CSVWGQGSYNEQFF.

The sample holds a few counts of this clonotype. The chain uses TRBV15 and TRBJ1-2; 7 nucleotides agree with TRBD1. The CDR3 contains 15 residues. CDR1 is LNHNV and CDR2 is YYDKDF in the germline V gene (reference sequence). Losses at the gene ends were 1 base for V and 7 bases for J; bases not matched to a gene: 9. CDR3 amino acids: CATSRGRDSPFGYTF. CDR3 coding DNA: TGTGCCACCAGCAGAGGCCGGGACAGCCCATTTGGCTACACCTTC.

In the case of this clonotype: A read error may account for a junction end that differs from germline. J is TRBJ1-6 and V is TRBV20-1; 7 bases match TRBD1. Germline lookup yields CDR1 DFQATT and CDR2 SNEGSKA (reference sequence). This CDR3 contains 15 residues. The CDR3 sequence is CSAREKGQRNSPLHF. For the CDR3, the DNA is TGCAGTGCCAGAGAAAAGGGACAGCGGAATTCACCCCTCCACTTT.

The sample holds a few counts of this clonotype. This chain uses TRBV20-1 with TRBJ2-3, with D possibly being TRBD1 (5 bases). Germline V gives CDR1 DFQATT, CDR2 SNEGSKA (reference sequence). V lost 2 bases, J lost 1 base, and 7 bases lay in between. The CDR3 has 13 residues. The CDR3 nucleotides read TGCAGTGCTAGATCCAGGGGCACAGATACGCAGTATTTT. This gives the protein CSARSRGTDTQYF.

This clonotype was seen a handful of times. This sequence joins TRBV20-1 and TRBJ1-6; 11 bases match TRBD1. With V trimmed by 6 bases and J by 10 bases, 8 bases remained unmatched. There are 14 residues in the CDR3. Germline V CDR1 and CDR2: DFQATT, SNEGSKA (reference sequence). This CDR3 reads CSAPRDRGLSPLHF. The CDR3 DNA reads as TGCAGTGCCCCTCGGGACAGGGGGTTATCACCCCTCCACTTT.

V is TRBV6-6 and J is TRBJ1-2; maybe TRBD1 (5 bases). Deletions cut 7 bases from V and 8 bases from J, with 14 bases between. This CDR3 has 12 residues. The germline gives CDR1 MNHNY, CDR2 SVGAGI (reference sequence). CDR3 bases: TGTGCCAGCACCAACGGGGGTGAGGGCTACACCTTC. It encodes CASTNGGEGYTF.

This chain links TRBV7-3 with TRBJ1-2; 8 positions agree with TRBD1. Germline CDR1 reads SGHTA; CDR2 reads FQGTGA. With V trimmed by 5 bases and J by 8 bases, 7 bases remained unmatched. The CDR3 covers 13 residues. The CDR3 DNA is TGTGCCAGCAGCACCGGACAGGGAACGGGCTACACCTTC. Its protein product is CASSTGQGTGYTF.

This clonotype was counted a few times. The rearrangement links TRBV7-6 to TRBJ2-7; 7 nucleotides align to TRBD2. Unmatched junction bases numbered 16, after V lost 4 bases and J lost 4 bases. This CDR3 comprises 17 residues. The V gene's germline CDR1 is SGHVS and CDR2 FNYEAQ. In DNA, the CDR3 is TGTGCCAGCAGCTCCCCCGGGGGGATCGAATCCCCTTACGAGCAGTACTTC. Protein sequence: CASSSPGGIESPYEQYF.

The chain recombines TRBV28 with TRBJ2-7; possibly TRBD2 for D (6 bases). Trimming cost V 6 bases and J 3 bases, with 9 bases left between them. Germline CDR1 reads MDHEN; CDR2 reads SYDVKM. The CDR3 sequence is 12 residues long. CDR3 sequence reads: CASSGGIYEQYF. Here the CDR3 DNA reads TGTGCCAGCAGCGGGGGAATCTACGAGCAGTACTTC.

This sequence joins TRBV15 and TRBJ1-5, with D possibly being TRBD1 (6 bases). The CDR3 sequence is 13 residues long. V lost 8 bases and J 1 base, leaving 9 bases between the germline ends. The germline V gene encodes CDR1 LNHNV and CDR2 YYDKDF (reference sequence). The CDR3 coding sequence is TGTGCCACCTCTGGACAGAGCAATCAGCCCCAGCATTTT. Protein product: CATSGQSNQPQHF.

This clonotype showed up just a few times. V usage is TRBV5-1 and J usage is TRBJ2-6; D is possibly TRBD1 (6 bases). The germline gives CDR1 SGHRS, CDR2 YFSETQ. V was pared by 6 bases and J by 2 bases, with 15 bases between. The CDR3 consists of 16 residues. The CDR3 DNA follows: TGCGCCAGCATGACAGGAGGAAGGGCTGGGGCCAACGTCCTGACTTTC. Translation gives CASMTGGRAGANVLTF.

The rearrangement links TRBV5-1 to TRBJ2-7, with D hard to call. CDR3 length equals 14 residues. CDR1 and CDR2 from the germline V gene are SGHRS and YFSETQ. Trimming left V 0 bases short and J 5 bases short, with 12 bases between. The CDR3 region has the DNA TGCGCCAGCAGCTTGGTTTCAGGTATTGACGAGCAGTACTTC. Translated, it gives CASSLVSGIDEQYF.

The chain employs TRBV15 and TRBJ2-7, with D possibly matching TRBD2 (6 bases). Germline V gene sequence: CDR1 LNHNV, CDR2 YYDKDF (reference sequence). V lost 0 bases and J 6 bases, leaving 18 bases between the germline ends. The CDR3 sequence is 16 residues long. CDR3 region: CATSREPGPGVPEQYF. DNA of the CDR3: TGTGCCACCAGCAGAGAACCGGGCCCGGGAGTACCCGAGCAGTACTTC.

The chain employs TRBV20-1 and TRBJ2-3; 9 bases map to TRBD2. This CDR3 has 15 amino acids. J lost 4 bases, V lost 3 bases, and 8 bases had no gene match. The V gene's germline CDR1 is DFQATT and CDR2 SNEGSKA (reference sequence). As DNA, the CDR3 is TGCAGTGCTAGGGAGGCCCTAGCGGGACCAGATACGCAGTATTTT. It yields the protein CSAREALAGPDTQYF.

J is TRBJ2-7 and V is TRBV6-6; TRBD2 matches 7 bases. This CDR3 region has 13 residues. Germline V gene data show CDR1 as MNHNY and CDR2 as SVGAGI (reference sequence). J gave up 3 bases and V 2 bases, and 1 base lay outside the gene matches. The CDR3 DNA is TGTGCCAGCAGTTACGGCGGGAGCTACGAGCAGTACTTC. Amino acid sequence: CASSYGGSYEQYF.

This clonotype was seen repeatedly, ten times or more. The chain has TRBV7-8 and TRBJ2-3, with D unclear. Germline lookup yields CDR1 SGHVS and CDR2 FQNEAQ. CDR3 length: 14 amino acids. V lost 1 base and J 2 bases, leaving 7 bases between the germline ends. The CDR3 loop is CASSLVVNTDTQYF. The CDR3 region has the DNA TGTGCCAGCAGCTTAGTGGTCAACACAGATACGCAGTATTTT.

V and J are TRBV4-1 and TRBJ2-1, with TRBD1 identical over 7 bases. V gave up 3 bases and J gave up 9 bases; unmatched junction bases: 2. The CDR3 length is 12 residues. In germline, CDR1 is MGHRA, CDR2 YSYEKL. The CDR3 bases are TGCGCCAGCAGCCATGGGACAGTTGAGCAGTTCTTC. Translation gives CASSHGTVEQFF.

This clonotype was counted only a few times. DNA of the CDR3: TGTGCCAGCAGCTTACTAACGGCGGGGGGGCAGGAGCAGTTCTTC. Protein sequence: CASSLLTAGGQEQFF. The chain uses TRBV7-2 and TRBJ2-1, with 9 bases that match TRBD2. This CDR3 has 15 residues. Trimming took 2 bases from V and 10 from J; bases not matched to a gene: 9. CDR1 is SGHTA and CDR2 is FQGNSA in the germline V gene. Looking up the rest from reference TRBV7-2 and TRBJ2-1 gives the full variable domain: GAGVSQSPSNKVTEKGKDVELRCDPISGHTALYWYRQSLGQGLEFLIYFQGNSAPDKSGLPSDRFSAERTGGSVSTLTIQRTQQEDSAVYLCASSLLTAGGQEQFFGPGTRLTVL.

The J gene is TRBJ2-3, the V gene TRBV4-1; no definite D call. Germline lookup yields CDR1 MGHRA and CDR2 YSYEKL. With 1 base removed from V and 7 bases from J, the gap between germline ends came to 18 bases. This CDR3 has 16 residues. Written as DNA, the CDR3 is TGCGCCAGCAGCCAAGGGCCATTGGCTGCACCCCATACGCAGTATTTT. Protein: CASSQGPLAAPHTQYF.

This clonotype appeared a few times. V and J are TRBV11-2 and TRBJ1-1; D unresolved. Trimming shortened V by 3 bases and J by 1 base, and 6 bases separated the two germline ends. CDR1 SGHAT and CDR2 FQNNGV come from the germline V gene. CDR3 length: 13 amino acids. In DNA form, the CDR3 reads TGTGCCAGCAGCTTCACAGAGAACACTGAAGCTTTCTTT. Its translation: CASSFTENTEAFF. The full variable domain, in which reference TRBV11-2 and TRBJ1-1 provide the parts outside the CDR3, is EAGVAQSPRYKIIEKRQSVAFWCNPISGHATLYWYQQILGQGPKLLIQFQNNGVVDDSQLPKDRFSAERLKGVDSTLKIQPAKLEDSAVYLCASSFTENTEAFFGQGTRLTVV.

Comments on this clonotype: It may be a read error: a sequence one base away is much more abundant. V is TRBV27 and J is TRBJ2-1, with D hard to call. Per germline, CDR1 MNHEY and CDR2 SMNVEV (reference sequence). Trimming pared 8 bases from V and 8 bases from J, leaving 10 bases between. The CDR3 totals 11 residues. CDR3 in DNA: TGTGCCAGCGGCCGTGAGGATGAGCAGTTCTTC. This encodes CASGREDEQFF.

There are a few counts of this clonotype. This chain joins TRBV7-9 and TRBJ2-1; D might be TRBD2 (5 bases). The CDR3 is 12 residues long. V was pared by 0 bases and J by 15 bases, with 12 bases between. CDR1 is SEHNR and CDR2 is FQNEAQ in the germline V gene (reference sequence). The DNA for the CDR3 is TGTGCCAGCAGCTTAGCGGCGGGTGACGGGTTCTTC. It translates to CASSLAAGDGFF. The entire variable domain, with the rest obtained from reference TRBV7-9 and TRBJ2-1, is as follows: DTGVSQNPRHKITKRGQNVTFRCDPISEHNRLYWYRQTLGQGPEFLTYFQNEAQLEKSRLLSDRFSAERPKGSFSTLEIQRTEQGDSAMYLCASSLAAGDGFFGPGTRLTVL.